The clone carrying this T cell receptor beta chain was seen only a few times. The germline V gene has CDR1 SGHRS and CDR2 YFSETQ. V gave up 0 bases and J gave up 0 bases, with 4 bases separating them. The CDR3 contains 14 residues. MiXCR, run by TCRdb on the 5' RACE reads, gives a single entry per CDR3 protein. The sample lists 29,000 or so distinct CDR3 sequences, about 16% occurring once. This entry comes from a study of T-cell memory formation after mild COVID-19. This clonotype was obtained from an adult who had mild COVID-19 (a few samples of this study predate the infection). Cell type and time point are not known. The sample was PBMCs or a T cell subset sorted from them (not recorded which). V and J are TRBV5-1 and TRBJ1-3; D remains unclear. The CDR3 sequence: CASSLGNSGNTIYF. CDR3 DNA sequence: TGCGCCAGCAGCTTGGGTAACTCTGGAAACACCATATATTTT. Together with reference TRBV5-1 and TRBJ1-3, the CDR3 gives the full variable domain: KAGVTQTPRYLIKTRGQQVTLSCSPISGHRSVSWYQQTPGQGLQFLFEYFSETQRNKGNFPGRFSGRQFSNSRSEMNVSTLELGDSALYLCASSLGNSGNTIYFGEGSWLTVV.